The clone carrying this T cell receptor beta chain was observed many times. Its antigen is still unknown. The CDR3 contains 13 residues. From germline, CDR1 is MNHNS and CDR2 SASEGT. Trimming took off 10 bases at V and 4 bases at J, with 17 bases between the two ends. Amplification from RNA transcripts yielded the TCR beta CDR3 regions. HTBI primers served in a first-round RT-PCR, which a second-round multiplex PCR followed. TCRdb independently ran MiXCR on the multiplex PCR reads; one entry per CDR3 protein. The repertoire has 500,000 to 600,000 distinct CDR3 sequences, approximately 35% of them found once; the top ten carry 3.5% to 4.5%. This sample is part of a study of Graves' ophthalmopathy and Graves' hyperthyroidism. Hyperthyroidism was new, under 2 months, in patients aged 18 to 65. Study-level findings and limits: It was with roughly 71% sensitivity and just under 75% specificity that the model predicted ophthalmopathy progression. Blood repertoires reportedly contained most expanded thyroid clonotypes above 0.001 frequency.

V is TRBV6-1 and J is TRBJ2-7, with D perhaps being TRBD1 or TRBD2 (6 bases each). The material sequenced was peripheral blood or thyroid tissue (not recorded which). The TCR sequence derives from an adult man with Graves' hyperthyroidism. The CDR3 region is CATRRGQGYEQYF. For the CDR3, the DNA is TGTGCCACCCGCCGGGGGCAGGGGTACGAGCAGTACTTC.